This T cell receptor beta chain was identified in a study of response to subunit inactivated influenza vaccine. Study-wide findings and caveats: After each seasonal influenza vaccination, few new T cells are recruited, the authors suggested.

The germline CDR1 and CDR2 sequences are MNHEY and SVGEGT. This CDR3 spans 15 amino acids. Trimming removed 5 bases from V and 1 base from J, with 14 bases in between. Concerning this clonotype itself: Its antigen is unknown.

TCRdb ran MiXCR on the RT-PCR reads and lists one entry per CDR3 protein. This sample has about 780,000 distinct CDR3 sequences, with roughly 20% found just once. The clonotype originates from a man aged 45-65 years who received an inactivated influenza vaccine. The sample was PBMCs from blood, taken roughly 5 days after vaccination. The V and J genes are TRBV6-2 or TRBV6-3 and TRBJ1-1; D might be TRBD1 (6 bases). This CDR3 reads CASSRAGTPNTEAFF. CDR3 nucleotides: TGTGCCAGCAGTCGAGCCGGGACACCGAACACTGAAGCTTTCTTT.